The 5 T cell receptor beta chains listed next were all sequenced from one sample in a study of T cell responses to AZD1222 COVID-19 vaccine. Some clones are missing from TCRdb's copy, which holds only in-frame ones; the method was immunoSEQ multiplex PCR. Among over 150,000 clones, around 87% were seen once, and the ten largest hold 4% to 5.5%. Sequenced here: peripheral blood, sampled 28 days after the second AZD1222 dose. These receptors were taken from an adult who received the AZD1222 COVID-19 vaccine.

V is TRBV27 and J is TRBJ1-6; D not resolved. Looked up from germline, CDR1 is MNHEY and CDR2 is SMNVEV (reference sequence). This CDR3 contains 14 residues. Trimming removed 2 bases at V and 5 bases at J, with 7 bases between. The CDR3 spells CASSLGWDNSPLHF. CDR3 nucleotide sequence: TGTGCCAGCAGTTTAGGGTGGGATAATTCACCCCTCCACTTT.

The V and J genes are TRBV9 and TRBJ1-1; the D is unclear. Trimming removed 4 bases from V and 1 base from J, with 14 bases in between. Germline assignment: CDR1 SGDLS and CDR2 YYNGEE. The CDR3 spans 15 residues. CDR3 sequence reads: CASSPGHWTNTEAFF. In DNA form, the CDR3 reads TGTGCCAGCAGCCCCGGCCACTGGACGAACACTGAAGCTTTCTTT.

The rearrangement links TRBV5-1 to TRBJ2-6, with a tentative D call TRBD2 (6 bases). The CDR3 is 17 amino acids. V gave up 4 bases and J gave up 0 bases, with 14 bases separating them. The germline V gene has CDR1 SGHRS and CDR2 YFSETQ. The CDR3 reads CASSLGGTLSGANVLTF. In nucleotides, the CDR3 is TGCGCCAGCAGCCTTGGGGGGACGCTCTCTGGGGCCAACGTCCTGACTTTC.

This clone was counted between two and nine times. This chain connects TRBV28 to TRBJ1-6; tentatively, D is TRBD1 (5 bases). V was clipped by 7 bases and J by 6 bases, with 13 bases between them. Germline loops: CDR1 MDHEN, CDR2 SYDVKM. This CDR3 spans 14 amino acids. The CDR3 sequence is CASNNRGGNSPLHF. CDR3 nucleotide sequence: TGTGCCAGCAATAATAGGGGCGGTAATTCACCCCTCCACTTT.

The chain has TRBV7-4 and TRBJ2-3; 12 bases agree with TRBD2. The V segment lost 6 bases and the J segment 2 bases; nucleotides outside the gene matches: 9. This CDR3 has 17 residues. CDR1 is SGHVT, CDR2 SQSDAQ, per germline. The CDR3 region has the DNA TGTGCCAGCAGTTGCCCCGGGACTAGCGGGTTCACAGATACGCAGTATTTT. Its protein is CASSCPGTSGFTDTQYF.